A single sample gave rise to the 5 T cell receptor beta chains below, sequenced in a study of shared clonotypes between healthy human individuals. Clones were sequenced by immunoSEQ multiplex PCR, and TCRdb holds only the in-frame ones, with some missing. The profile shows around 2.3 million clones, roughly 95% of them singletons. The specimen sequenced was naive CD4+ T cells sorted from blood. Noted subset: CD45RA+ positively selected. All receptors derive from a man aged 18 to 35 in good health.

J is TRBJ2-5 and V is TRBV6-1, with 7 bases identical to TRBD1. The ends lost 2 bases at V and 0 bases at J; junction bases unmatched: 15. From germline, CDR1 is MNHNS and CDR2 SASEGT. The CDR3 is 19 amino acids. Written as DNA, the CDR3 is TGTGCCAGCAGTGAATCCCGAGGGGGTTACAGGGGCGACCAAGAGACCCAGTACTTC. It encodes CASSESRGGYRGDQETQYF.

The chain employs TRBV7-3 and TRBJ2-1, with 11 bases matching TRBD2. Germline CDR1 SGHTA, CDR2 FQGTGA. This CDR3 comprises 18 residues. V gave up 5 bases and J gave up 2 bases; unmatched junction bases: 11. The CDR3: CASSLLAGGPSAYNEQFF. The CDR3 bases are TGTGCCAGCAGCCTTCTAGCGGGGGGTCCGTCGGCCTACAATGAGCAGTTCTTC.

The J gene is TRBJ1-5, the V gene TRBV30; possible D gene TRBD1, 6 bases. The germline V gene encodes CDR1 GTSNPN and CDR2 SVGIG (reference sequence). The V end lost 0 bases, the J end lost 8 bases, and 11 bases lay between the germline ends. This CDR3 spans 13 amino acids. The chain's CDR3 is CAWSVGHQKPQHF. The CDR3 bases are TGTGCCTGGAGTGTGGGACATCAAAAGCCCCAGCATTTT.

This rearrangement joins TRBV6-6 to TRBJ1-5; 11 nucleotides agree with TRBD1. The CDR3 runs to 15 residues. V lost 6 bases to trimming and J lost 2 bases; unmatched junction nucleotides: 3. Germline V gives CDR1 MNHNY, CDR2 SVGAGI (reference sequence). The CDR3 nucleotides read TGTGCCAGCAGCTGGGGACAGGGGGGCAATCAGCCCCAGCATTTT. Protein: CASSWGQGGNQPQHF.

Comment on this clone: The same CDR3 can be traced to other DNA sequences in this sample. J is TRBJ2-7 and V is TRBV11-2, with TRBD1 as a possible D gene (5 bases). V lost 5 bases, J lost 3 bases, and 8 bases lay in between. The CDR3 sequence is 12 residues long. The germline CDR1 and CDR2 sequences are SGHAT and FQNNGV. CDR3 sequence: CASSRDSYEQYF. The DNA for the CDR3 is TGTGCCAGCAGCAGAGACAGCTACGAGCAGTACTTC.